A single sample is the source of the 6 T cell receptor beta chains below, sequenced in a study of cytomegalovirus exposure and HLA in healthy donors. The PCR ran on 60 Vbeta and 13 Jbeta primers. The table came from immunoSEQ multiplex PCR; TCRdb's copy has only in-frame clones and leaves some out. The sample holds 110,000 to 150,000 clones, less than 9.5% seen once. The sample consisted of PBMCs. These receptors were obtained from a male donor in good health and CMV-seronegative.

The rearrangement joins TRBV7-6 to TRBJ2-5; D may be TRBD2 (5 bases). The CDR3 covers 14 residues. Deletions cut 5 bases from V and 4 bases from J, with 14 bases between. CDR1 is SGHVS and CDR2 is FNYEAQ in the germline V gene. CDR3 sequence (DNA): TGTGCCAGCAGCACCCCAAGTGGAGGAGAGACCCAGTACTTC. Its protein product is CASSTPSGGETQYF.

This clone was detected only a few times. This chain connects TRBV2 to TRBJ2-7; D ambiguous. Germline CDR1 reads SNHLY; CDR2 reads FYNNEI. V was trimmed by 5 bases and J by 1 base, leaving 6 bases between them. The CDR3 consists of 12 residues. The CDR3 DNA sequence: TGTGCCAGCAGTTCGCAGTCCTACGAGCAGTACTTC. It encodes CASSSQSYEQYF.

The chain is built from TRBV19 and TRBJ1-5; D is perhaps TRBD1 (6 bases). Trimming shortened V by 9 bases and J by 1 base, and 16 bases separated the two germline ends. The CDR3 is 15 residues long. Germline assignment: CDR1 LNHDA and CDR2 SQIVND (reference sequence). The CDR3, as DNA: TGTGCCAGCGACCACGGGCAGGGGAGCAATCAGCCCCAGCATTTT. Translated: CASDHGQGSNQPQHF. Based on the CDR3 plus reference TRBV19 and TRBJ1-5, the full variable domain is DGGITQSPKYLFRKEGQNVTLSCEQNLNHDAMYWYRQDPGQGLRLIYYSQIVNDFQKGDIAEGYSVSREKKESFPLTVTSAQKNPTAFYLCASDHGQGSNQPQHFGDGTRLSIL.

This clone was detected a few times. The rearrangement links TRBV7-3 to TRBJ2-2; TRBD2 matches 7 bases. The V gene end was trimmed by 5 bases and the J gene end by 0 bases; junction bases not matched to a gene: 0. From germline, CDR1 is SGHTA and CDR2 FQGTGA. This CDR3 region has 14 residues. The CDR3, as DNA: TGTGCCAGCAGCGGGGGGGCGAACACCGGGGAGCTGTTTTTT. Translating gives CASSGGANTGELFF.

This sequence joins TRBV4-3 and TRBJ2-1; 8 bases are shared with TRBD2. The CDR3 has 17 amino acids. CDR1 and CDR2 (germline): LGHNA, YSLEER. After removal of 3 bases from V and 2 bases from J, the junction contained 9 bases not matched to a gene. The CDR3 spells CASSHAADGGAYNEQFF. The CDR3 DNA reads as TGCGCCAGCAGCCACGCCGCCGACGGGGGGGCCTACAATGAGCAGTTCTTC.

In its sample, this clone was seen a few times. The chain couples TRBV4-1 to TRBJ2-5; 9 positions agree with TRBD1. Losses at the gene ends were 1 base for V and 1 base for J; bases not matched to a gene: 10. Germline loops: CDR1 MGHRA, CDR2 YSYEKL. The length of the CDR3 is 18 residues. CDR3 residues: CASSQGRGRQGVQETQYF. CDR3 nucleotides: TGCGCCAGCAGCCAAGGCCGGGGGAGACAGGGGGTCCAAGAGACCCAGTACTTC.